The following is a TCR beta chain sequence with its context. Assay: immunoSEQ multiplex PCR; the TCRdb copy retains only in-frame clones and omits some. This table holds about 110,000 clones, about 75% found once. The data are from a study of blood T cell repertoires in COVID-19. As for the study in general: The United States, Italy and Spain supplied acute and convalescent COVID-19 samples. PBMCs, B-cell-depleted T cells, or T cells were the source of the cDNA or gDNA that made up the material.

The CDR3 covers 15 residues. Looked up from germline, CDR1 is LNHDA and CDR2 is SQIVND (reference sequence). Trimming at V came to 4 bases and at J to 2 bases, leaving 4 bases not matched to a gene. V usage is TRBV19 and J usage is TRBJ2-1; TRBD2 agrees at 8 bases. This TCR came from a woman aged 80 or over with active or convalescent COVID-19. Sequencing was done on a sample of peripheral blood. The CDR3 coding sequence is TGTGCCAGTAGTAAGTTTAGCGGGGCCTACAATGAGCAGTTCTTC. Protein: CASSKFSGAYNEQFF.